This entry is about one TCR beta chain. The antigen is not known. This specimen belongs to a study of cytomegalovirus exposure and HLA in healthy donors. Overall study context: Genotyping showed roughly 83% of almost 400 donors falling in the Caucasian-associated ancestry cluster. Regarding the study as a whole: Later analysis indicated greater clonal expansion among HLA-associated TCR beta chains than among equally common other chains. Association of a missense DCLRE1C variant with TCR beta V- and J-gene trimming was reported in a later analysis.

Primers for the PCR totalled 60 Vbeta and 13 Jbeta. TCRdb's table, derived via immunoSEQ multiplex PCR, lists solely in-frame clones and lacks some. The sample lists some 57,000 clones, roughly 90% occurring once. The length of the CDR3 is 11 residues. The V end was cut by 6 bases, the J end by 8 bases, with 10 bases between. Germline CDR1 MNHEY, CDR2 SVGAGI. This receptor was taken from a man aged 25-45 years in good health and CMV-seropositive. Sequencing input: PBMCs. The chain combines TRBV6-5 with TRBJ1-1; a possible D gene is TRBD1 (6 bases). In nucleotides, the CDR3 is TGTGCCAGCAGCGGACAGTGCGAAGCTTTCTTT. Its protein is CASSGQCEAFF.